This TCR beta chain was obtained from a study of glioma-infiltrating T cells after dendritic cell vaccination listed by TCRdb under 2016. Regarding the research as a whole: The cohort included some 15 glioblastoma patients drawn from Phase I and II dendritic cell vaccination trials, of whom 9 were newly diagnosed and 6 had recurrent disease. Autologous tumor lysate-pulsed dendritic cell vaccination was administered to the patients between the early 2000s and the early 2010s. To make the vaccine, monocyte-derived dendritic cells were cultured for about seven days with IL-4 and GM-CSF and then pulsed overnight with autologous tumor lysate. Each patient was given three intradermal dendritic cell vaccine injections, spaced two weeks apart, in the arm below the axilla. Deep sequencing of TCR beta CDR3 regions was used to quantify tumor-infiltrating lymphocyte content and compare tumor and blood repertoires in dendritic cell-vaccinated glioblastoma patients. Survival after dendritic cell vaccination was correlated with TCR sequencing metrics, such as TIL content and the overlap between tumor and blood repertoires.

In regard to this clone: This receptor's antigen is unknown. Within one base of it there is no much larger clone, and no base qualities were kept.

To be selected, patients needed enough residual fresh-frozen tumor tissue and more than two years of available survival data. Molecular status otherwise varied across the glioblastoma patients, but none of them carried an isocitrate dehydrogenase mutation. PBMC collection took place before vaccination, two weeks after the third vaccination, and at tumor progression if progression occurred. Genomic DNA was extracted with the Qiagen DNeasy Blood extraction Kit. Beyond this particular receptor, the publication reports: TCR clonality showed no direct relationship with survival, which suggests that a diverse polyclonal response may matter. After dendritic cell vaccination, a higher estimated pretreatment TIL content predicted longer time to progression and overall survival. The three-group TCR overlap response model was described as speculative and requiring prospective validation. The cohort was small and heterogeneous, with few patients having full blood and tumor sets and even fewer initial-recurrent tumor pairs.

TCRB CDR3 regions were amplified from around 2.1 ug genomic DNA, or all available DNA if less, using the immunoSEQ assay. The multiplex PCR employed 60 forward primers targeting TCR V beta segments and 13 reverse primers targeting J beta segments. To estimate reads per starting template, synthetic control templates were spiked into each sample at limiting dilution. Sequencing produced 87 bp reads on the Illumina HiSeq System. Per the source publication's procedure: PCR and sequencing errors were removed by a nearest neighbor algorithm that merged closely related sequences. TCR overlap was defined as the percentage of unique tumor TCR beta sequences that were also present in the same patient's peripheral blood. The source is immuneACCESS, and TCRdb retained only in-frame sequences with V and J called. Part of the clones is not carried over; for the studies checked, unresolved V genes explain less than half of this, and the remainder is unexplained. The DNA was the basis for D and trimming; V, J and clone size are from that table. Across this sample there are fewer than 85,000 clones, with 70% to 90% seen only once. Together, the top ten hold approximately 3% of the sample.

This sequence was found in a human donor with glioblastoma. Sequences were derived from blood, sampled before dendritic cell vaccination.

CDR3 region: CASSPGAQVEKLFF. The DNA reads as follows: TGTGCCAGCTCACCGGGTGCGCAGGTTGAAAAACTGTTTTTT. This sequence uses TRBV18 and TRBJ1-4; a confident D gene designation cannot be given. From cysteine to phenylalanine, the CDR3 is 14 amino acids long. The only DNA kept is the CDR3, 42 bases in frame from the first base. V loses 3 bases of germline sequence and J loses 7 bases, and the interval between the two ends is 12 bases. The germline V gene provides CDR1 KGHSH and CDR2 LQKENI.